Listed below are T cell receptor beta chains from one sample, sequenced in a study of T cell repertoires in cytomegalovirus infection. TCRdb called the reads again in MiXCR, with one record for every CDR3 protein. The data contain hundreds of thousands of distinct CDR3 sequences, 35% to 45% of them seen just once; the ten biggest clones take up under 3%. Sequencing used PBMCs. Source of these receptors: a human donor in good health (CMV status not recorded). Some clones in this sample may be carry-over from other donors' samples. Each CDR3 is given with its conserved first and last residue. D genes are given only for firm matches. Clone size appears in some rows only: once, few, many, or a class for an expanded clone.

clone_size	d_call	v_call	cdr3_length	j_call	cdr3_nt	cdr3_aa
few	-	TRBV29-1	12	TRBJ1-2	TGCAGCGTTGAATCCGGATTCGACGGCTACACCTTC	CSVESGFDGYTF
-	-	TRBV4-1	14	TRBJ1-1	TGCTCCAGCAGCCAGATTCCGGAGTTGGATGAAGCTTTCTTT	CSSSQIPELDEAFF
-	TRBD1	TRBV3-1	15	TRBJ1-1	TGTGCCAGCAGCTCGACAGGGGGAGTAAGCGCTGAAGCTTTCTTT	CASSSTGGVSAEAFF
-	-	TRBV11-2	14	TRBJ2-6	TGTGCCAGCAGCTTAGGTGTTGGGGCCAACGTCCTGACTTTC	CASSLGVGANVLTF
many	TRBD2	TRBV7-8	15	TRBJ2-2	TGTGCCAGCAGCCAGCGGGAGATAAGCACCGGGGAGCTGTTTTTT	CASSQREISTGELFF
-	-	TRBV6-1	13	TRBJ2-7	TGTGCCAGCAGTTCGACAGGACTCTACGAGCAGTACTTC	CASSSTGLYEQYF
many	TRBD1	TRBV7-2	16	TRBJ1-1	TGTGCCAGCAGCAGACCGGACAGGGGGTGGAACACTGAAGCTTTCTTT	CASSRPDRGWNTEAFF
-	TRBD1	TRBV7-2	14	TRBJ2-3	TGTGCCAGCAGCTGGGACAGGGGCTCAGATACGCAGTATTTT	CASSWDRGSDTQYF
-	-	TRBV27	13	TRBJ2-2	TGTGCCAGCCGAGAAGCAGTCACCGGGGAGCTGTTTTTT	CASREAVTGELFF
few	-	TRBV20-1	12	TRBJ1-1	TGCAGTCCAGTTTCAGGGGACCTTGGGGCTTTCTTT	CSPVSGDLGAFF
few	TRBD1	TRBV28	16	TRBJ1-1	TGTGCCAGCAGTTTAAACAGGGGGCGATTTATCGCTGAAGCTTTCTTT	CASSLNRGRFIAEAFF
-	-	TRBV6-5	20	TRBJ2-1	TGTGCCAGCAGTTACGCACTGGAAGGGCTAGCGGACAGCTCCTACAATGAGCAGTTCTTC	CASSYALEGLADSSYNEQFF
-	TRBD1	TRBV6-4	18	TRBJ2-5	TGTGCCAGCAGCACCGGACAGGGGCCGTCGTCGGGGCTAGAGACCCAGTACTTC	CASSTGQGPSSGLETQYF
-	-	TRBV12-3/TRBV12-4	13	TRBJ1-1	TGTGCCAGCAGTACAAACCCCATCCTTGAAGCTTTCTTT	CASSTNPILEAFF
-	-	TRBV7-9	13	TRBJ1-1	TGTGCCAGCAGCTCCCGACAGGACCATGAAGCTTTCTTT	CASSSRQDHEAFF
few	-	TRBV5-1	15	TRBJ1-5	TGCGCCAGCAGCTTGGTAGCCGGACCGGATCAGCCCCAGCATTTT	CASSLVAGPDQPQHF
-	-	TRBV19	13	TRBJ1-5	TGTGCCAGTAAAGTGGAGCCGAATCAGCCCCAGCATTTT	CASKVEPNQPQHF
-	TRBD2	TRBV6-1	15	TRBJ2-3	TGTGCCAGCATGGGACTAGCGGCCCCCACAGGAAAGCAGTATTTT	CASMGLAAPTGKQYF
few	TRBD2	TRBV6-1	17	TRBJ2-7	TGTGCCAGCAGTGAAGTCCGACTAGCGGGAGCTATGGGAGAGCAGTACTTC	CASSEVRLAGAMGEQYF
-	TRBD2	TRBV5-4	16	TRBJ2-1	TGTGCCAGCAGCCAACTTAAGACTAGCGGGAGCAATGAGCAGTTCTTC	CASSQLKTSGSNEQFF
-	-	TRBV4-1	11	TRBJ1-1	TGCGCCAGCGCAAATAGAACTGAAGCTTTCTTT	CASANRTEAFF
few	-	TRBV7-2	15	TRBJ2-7	TGTGCCAGCACCCCTTTCCCACTAACCGCCTACGAGCAGTACTTC	CASTPFPLTAYEQYF
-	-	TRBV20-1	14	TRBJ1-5	TGCAGTGCTTCCCGGGACTCTCGGGGTCAGCCCCAGCATTTT	CSASRDSRGQPQHF
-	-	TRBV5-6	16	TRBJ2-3	TGTGCCAGCAGCGGCTTAGGAGTGATAGGCACAGATACGCAGTATTTT	CASSGLGVIGTDTQYF
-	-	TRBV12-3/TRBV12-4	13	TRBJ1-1	TGTGCCAGCAGTCATAAGGGGCTCACTGAAGCTTTCTTT	CASSHKGLTEAFF
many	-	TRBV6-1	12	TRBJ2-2	TGTGCCAGCAGCTCTTGGGCCGGGGAGCTGTTTTTT	CASSSWAGELFF
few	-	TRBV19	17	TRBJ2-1	TGTGCCAGTAGTATAGTACTGATGGGCGGGGCCTACAATGAGCAGTTCTTC	CASSIVLMGGAYNEQFF
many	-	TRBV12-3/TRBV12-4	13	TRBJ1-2	TGTGCCAGCAGTCTCCCCACGGGGTCTGGCTACACCTTC	CASSLPTGSGYTF